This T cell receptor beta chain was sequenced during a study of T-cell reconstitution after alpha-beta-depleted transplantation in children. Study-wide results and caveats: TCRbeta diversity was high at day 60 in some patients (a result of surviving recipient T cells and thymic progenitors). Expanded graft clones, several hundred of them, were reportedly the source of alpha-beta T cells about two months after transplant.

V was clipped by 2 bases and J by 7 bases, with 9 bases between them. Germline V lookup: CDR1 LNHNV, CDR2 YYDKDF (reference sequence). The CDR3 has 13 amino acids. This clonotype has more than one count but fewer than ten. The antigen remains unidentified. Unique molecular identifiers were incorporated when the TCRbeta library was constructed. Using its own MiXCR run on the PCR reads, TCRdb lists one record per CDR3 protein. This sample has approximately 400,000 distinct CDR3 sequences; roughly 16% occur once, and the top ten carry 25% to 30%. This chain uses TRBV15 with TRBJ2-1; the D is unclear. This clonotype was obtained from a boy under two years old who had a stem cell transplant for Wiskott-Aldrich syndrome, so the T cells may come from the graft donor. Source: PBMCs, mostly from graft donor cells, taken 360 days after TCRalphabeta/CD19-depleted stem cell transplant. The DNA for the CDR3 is TGTGCCACCAGCAGAATACAGAAGAATGAGCAGTTCTTC. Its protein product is CATSRIQKNEQFF.